This T cell receptor (beta chain) was profiled in a study of cytomegalovirus exposure and HLA in healthy donors. V was clipped by 0 bases and J by 5 bases, with 8 bases between them. This CDR3 region has 14 residues. Germline values: CDR1 MNHNY, CDR2 SVGAGI (reference sequence). PCR primers comprised 60 Vbeta and 13 Jbeta primers. Generated by immunoSEQ multiplex PCR, the TCRdb table keeps only in-frame clones and is missing some. The sample lists 110,000 to 150,000 clones; around 80% were seen once. Sequencing used PBMCs. This TCR was recovered from a female donor in good health and CMV-seronegative. The V gene is TRBV6-6, the J gene TRBJ2-1, with TRBD1 as a possible D gene (6 bases). CDR3 sequence (DNA): TGTGCCAGCAGTTACTCACAGGGTAACAATGAGCAGTTCTTC. Translation gives CASSYSQGNNEQFF.